This T cell receptor beta chain was identified during a study of shared clonotypes between healthy human individuals (dated by TCRdb to 2020 to 2021). Background for the entire study: A couple of women and a few men aged 18 to 49 years were included in the cohort. For each donor, CD4 naive and CD4 memory were each given three plates, CD8 naive was given two plates, and CD8 memory was given one plate. To estimate repertoire size and how much clonotypes are shared between individuals, the study performed deep sequencing of blood TCR repertoires from roughly five healthy adults. Libraries were prepared and TCR repertoires were sequenced by different laboratories using diverse techniques, in order to increase sequencing depth and limit assay-specific biases. Between about 0.94 and 10 billion PBMCs per donor were obtained by leukapheresis. What the research found in general, with its limitations: Based on pairwise subsampling, the degree of clonotype sharing among donors was expected to be affected by sequencing depth. Estimated clonotype richness was generally larger for naive than for memory subsets. Incomplete sequencing was indicated by rarefaction of sorted-subset datasets, despite the large sequencing depth. Sampling was restricted to blood, and TCR repertoires in tissues likely differ from the TCR repertoires found in blood. The small number of donors limited the genetic and exposure-history diversity represented. About 5% of naive CD4, around 3.6% of naive CD8, approximately 2.2% of memory CD4, and 0.35% to 0.5% of memory CD8 clonotypes were shared across several donors. Compared with non-shared clonotypes, the clonotypes found in all four sorted-subset donors had higher generation probabilities.

The CDR1 and CDR2 encoded by the germline V gene are SGDLS and YYNGEE. Here V drops 1 base and J drops 6 bases, and the junction holds 10 bases not matched to any gene. Reading from cysteine to phenylalanine, the CDR3 counts 17 amino acids. The CDR3 DNA has 51 bases and is translated from base 1. TCR CDR3 regions were amplified from genomic DNA by multiplex PCR using the deep immunoSEQ assay. Extracted genomic DNA from each cell subset was spread evenly across all wells of several immunoSEQ 96-well plates, with each plate serving as a replicate. For sorted subsets, each replicate PCR was loaded with approximately 200 ng genomic DNA, equivalent to 25,000 to 30,000 T cell genomes. Purified libraries were quantified with a Qubit 3.0 fluorometer, sized on a Bioanalyzer 2100, and re-quantified with the KAPA Library Quantification kit. Every immunoSEQ 96-well plate was sequenced on a separate single-read 150-cycle Illumina NextSeq 550 flow cell. From the authors' description of their analysis: Because only junctional sequences without quality scores were contained in the immunoSEQ output, filtering matching that applied to full-length reads could not be performed. Sequences were annotated with PyIR, a Python wrapper for IgBLAST v1.9, and V/J genes and CDR3 were assigned using IMGT germline references. Reads were filtered out if the reads had weak V/J assignments (E-value above 1e-6), no CDR3, stop codons, out-of-frame junctions, or ambiguous translated residues. V3J clonotypes were defined as sequences sharing the same inferred V gene, J gene, and CDR3 amino acid sequence. Percentage overlap between repertoires was computed as shared unique clonotypes divided by the size of the smaller repertoire. Richness of each repertoire was evaluated using RTK rarefaction, the Chao1 estimator, and Recon v2.1 estimates of unobserved clonotypes. Generation probabilities for all TCRbeta clonotypes obtained by the gDNA method from a handful of donors were computed using OLGA. Held by TCRdb, this immuneACCESS table contains in-frame sequences only and omits some clones. Under half of the omission traces to an unresolved V gene where checked; the cause of the rest is unknown. The V and J calls and the clone size are those of that table, but D and trimming were determined from the DNA. For this sample the table gives about 980,000 clones, of which over 60% were detected only once. 1.5% of the sample goes to the ten largest clones.

The count of this clone is one. The antigen it recognizes is unknown. No base quality values were provided; no much bigger clone lies one nucleotide off. The donors were healthy, HIV-negative adults with no recently reported acute infections or vaccinations. Every donor was a Caucasian adult residing in Nashville, Tennessee, USA. CD4+ T cells were enriched through magnetic negative selection, after which naive cells were positively selected on CD45RA and the remaining negative fraction served as the memory subset. Blood was collected by leukapheresis, and PBMCs were isolated by Ficoll-Histopaque density gradient centrifugation and then cryopreserved in liquid nitrogen vapor phase. Purity and quantity of every magnetically sorted T cell population were checked by analytical flow cytometry. Genomic DNA was isolated from every sorted fraction and measured by UV absorbance on a Nanodrop 2000c.

This sequence was found in a man younger than 35 in good health. The chain uses TRBV9 and TRBJ2-1, and 10 bases in between align with TRBD1. The specimen was memory CD4+ T cells sorted from blood. Sample cell subset or site, as interpreted from the label and publication: CD45RA-negative fraction. The nucleotides are TGTGCCAGCAGCGTACACTCAGGGGACAGGGGAAGCAATGAGCAGTTCTTC. Its protein product is CASSVHSGDRGSNEQFF.